Sequencing of this T cell receptor beta chain was carried out in a study of tumor-infiltrating lymphocytes in primary liver carcinoma. Turning to the study itself: Ages ranged from 30 to 69, with HCC or mixed HCC-cholangiocarcinoma.

Co-extraction of both nucleic acids (RNA and DNA) used about 20-34 mg of unsorted bulk tissue. Patients diagnosed with primary liver carcinoma received treatment through surgical resection. With around 490 ng total RNA as template and a constant-region primer, TCR beta cDNA was made. Three nested multiplex PCR rounds, a slightly modified ARM-PCR, produced the libraries for TCR beta. The first two PCR rounds, around 11 cycles each, used TRBV1-TRBV30 forward primers and a C-beta reverse primer. One entry per CDR3 protein results from TCRdb running MiXCR on the multiplex PCR reads. The sample holds 90,000 to 110,000 distinct CDR3 sequences, about four fifths seen once. Comments on this clonotype: The conserved closing phenylalanine or tryptophan is absent in this CDR3, likely reflecting a read error.

The CDR3 consists of 14 residues. The germline V gene has CDR1 KGHSH and CDR2 LQKENI. The V segment lost 2 bases and the J segment 11 bases; nucleotides outside the gene matches: 8. Sequences were obtained from liver tumor tissue from sampling region 3. Subset here: tumor region T3, left-lateral pole. This sequence joins TRBV18 and TRBJ1-1; 10 bases match TRBD1. The sequence came from a man aged 35 to 55 with primary liver carcinoma and hepatitis B virus infection. The CDR3 region is CASSPEGQGSTAFS. CDR3 nucleotide sequence: TGTGCCAGCTCACCAGAGGGACAGGGGTCTACGGCTTTCTCT.